The 9 T cell receptor beta chains below all came from one sample that was sequenced in a study of blood T cell repertoires in COVID-19. Libraries were prepared by immunoSEQ multiplex PCR; TCRdb keeps only in-frame clonotypes and omits some of them. The table has about 30,000 clones, 88% seen once. Material: peripheral blood. The origin of the receptors is a human donor in a cohort sampled during active COVID-19.

This chain links TRBV29-1 with TRBJ1-1; 10 bases agree with TRBD1. Per germline, CDR1 SQVTM and CDR2 ANQGSEA. The ends lost 5 bases at V and 5 bases at J; junction bases unmatched: 17. The CDR3 is made up of 17 amino acids. CDR3: CSVLRRASDRGRTEAFF. CDR3 DNA sequence: TGCAGCGTTCTCAGGCGTGCCTCGGACAGGGGGAGGACTGAAGCTTTCTTT.

The chain carries TRBV9 and TRBJ2-1, with 8 bases fitting TRBD1. The CDR3 runs to 14 residues. V shed 2 bases, J shed 8 bases, and the junction held 6 bases outside the gene matches. The V gene's germline CDR1 is SGDLS and CDR2 YYNGEE. The CDR3 bases are TGTGCCAGCAGCGTTGGACAGGGAATCGATGAGCAGTTCTTC. Amino acids: CASSVGQGIDEQFF.

This chain connects TRBV6-6 to TRBJ1-2; 7 bases match TRBD1. CDR3 length equals 16 residues. V shed 8 bases and J 2 bases; nucleotides not matched to a gene: 14. Germline loops: CDR1 MNHNY, CDR2 SVGAGI (reference sequence). CDR3 coding DNA: TGTGCCAGCCTTTTGTTCCGGGACAGCATCAACTATGGCTACACCTTC. It codes for CASLLFRDSINYGYTF.

The chain is built from TRBV7-6 and TRBJ2-4; TRBD2 is a possible D gene (5 bases). The CDR3 is 13 amino acids. Germline V gene sequence: CDR1 SGHVS, CDR2 FNYEAQ. Trimming shortened V by 2 bases and J by 8 bases, and 10 bases separated the two germline ends. CDR3 amino acids: CASSLTGNDIQYF. CDR3 in DNA: TGTGCCAGCAGCTTAACCGGGAATGACATTCAGTACTTC.

The chain links TRBV19 to TRBJ2-5, with TRBD1 matching over 12 bases. There are 15 residues in the CDR3. Germline lookup yields CDR1 LNHDA and CDR2 SQIVND (reference sequence). J lost 4 bases, V lost 4 bases, and 4 bases had no gene match. The CDR3 DNA reads as TGTGCCAGTAGTACGGGACAGGGGGCAGGAGAGACCCAGTACTTC. It translates to CASSTGQGAGETQYF.

This clone was detected only once. The chain combines TRBV20-1 with TRBJ2-7; 12 bases are a match to TRBD2. Trimming removed 3 bases from V and 4 bases from J; junction bases left unmatched: 4. The germline V gene has CDR1 DFQATT and CDR2 SNEGSKA (reference sequence). The CDR3 covers 14 residues. The CDR3 sequence: CSASSSGGEYEQYF. The CDR3 DNA is TGCAGTGCTAGTTCTAGCGGGGGGGAGTACGAGCAGTACTTC.

The J gene is TRBJ1-1, the V gene TRBV6-6; D perhaps matches TRBD1 (6 bases). Germline V gives CDR1 MNHNY, CDR2 SVGAGI (reference sequence). The CDR3 consists of 12 residues. Trimming took 8 bases from V and 7 from J, leaving 14 bases between them. CDR3 loop: CASHRQDREAFF. The CDR3 coding sequence is TGTGCCAGCCACAGACAGGACCGTGAAGCTTTCTTT.

The chain carries TRBV12-3 or TRBV12-4 and TRBJ2-2, with TRBD1 as a possible D gene (5 bases). Trimming took 7 bases from V and 6 from J, leaving 12 bases between them. This CDR3 is built from 13 residues. The CDR3, as DNA: TGTGCCAGCATCCTTAGGGGTGCCGGGGAGCTGTTTTTT. Translation: CASILRGAGELFF.

V and J are TRBV9 and TRBJ1-4; D unresolved. The CDR3 totals 16 residues. Germline values: CDR1 SGDLS, CDR2 YYNGEE. Trimming cost V 4 bases and J 0 bases, with 13 bases left between them. The CDR3 sequence is CASSSHPTTTNEKLFF. The CDR3 DNA is TGTGCCAGCAGCTCACATCCGACAACAACTAATGAAAAACTGTTTTTT.